This T cell receptor beta chain is from a study of cytomegalovirus exposure and HLA in healthy donors. The study ran its PCR with 60 Vbeta and 13 Jbeta primers. Here immunoSEQ multiplex PCR was the method, and the copy in TCRdb shows in-frame clones only, minus some. The sample records 180,000 or so clones, 8.5% to 10% being singletons. The CDR3 runs 15 residues. CDR1 and CDR2 (germline): GTSNPN, SVGIG (reference sequence). This clone was picked up a small number of times. The chain employs TRBV30 and TRBJ1-5; 10 bases are a match to TRBD1. The DNA end favors TRBJ2-3, so the J call may be wrong. This TCR was recovered from a woman in her 30s in good health and CMV-seropositive. Sample: PBMCs. CDR3 nucleotides: TGTGCCTGGAGTGGAGGGACAGGGGTATCTCAGCCCCAGTATTTT. Amino acid sequence: CAWSGGTGVSQPQYF.